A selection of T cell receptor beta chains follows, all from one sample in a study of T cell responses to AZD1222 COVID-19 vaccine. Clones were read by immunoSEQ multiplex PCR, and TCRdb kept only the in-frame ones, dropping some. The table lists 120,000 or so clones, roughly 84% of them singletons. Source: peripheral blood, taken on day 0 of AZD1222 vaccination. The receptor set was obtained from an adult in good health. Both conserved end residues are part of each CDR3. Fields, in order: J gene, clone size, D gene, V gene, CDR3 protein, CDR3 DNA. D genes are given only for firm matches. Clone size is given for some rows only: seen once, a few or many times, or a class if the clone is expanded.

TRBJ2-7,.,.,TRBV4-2,CASSQVPREGQYDYEQYF,TGTGCCAGCAGCCAAGTTCCCCGGGAGGGACAGTACGACTACGAGCAGTACTTC
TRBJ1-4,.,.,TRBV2,CASSGRATNEKLFF,TGTGCCAGCAGTGGGAGGGCAACTAATGAAAAACTGTTTTTT
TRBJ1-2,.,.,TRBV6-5,CASTRLGYGYTF,TGTGCCAGCACCCGGTTGGGCTATGGCTACACCTTC
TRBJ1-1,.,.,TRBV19,CASSIDPRFQAEAFF,TGTGCCAGTAGTATAGATCCCCGGTTTCAGGCTGAAGCTTTCTTT
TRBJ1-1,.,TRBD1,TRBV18,CASSPLETGGTFF,TGTGCCAGCTCACCTCTGGAGACAGGGGGGACTTTCTTT
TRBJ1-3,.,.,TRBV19,CASSSSDPGGRNTIYF,TGTGCCAGTAGTTCCAGTGACCCGGGCGGGCGAAACACCATATATTTT
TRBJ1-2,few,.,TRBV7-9,CASSPEEDYGYTF,TGTGCCAGCAGCCCCGAGGAAGACTATGGCTACACCTTC
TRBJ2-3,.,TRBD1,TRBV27,CASSSRQGAADTQYF,TGTGCCAGCAGTTCCCGACAGGGTGCCGCAGATACGCAGTATTTT
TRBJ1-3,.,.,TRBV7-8,CASSLGNTIYF,TGTGCCAGCAGCCTCGGAAACACCATATATTTT
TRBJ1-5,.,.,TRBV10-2,CASSDRYLQPQHF,TGCGCCAGCAGTGACCGTTATTTACAGCCCCAGCATTTT
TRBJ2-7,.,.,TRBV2,CASSVMSEQYF,TGTGCCAGCAGTGTAATGAGCGAGCAGTACTTC
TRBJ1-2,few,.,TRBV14,CASSQATTGSNYGYTF,TGTGCCAGCAGCCAAGCAACAACCGGGAGCAACTATGGCTACACCTTC
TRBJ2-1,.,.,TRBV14,CASSPNLDYNEQFF,TGTGCCAGCAGCCCCAACCTCGACTACAATGAGCAGTTCTTC
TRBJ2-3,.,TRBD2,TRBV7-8,CASTALGGGAVAQYF,TGTGCCAGCACCGCATTGGGCGGGGGGGCTGTCGCGCAGTATTTT